One sample yielded the 23 T cell receptor beta chains listed below, sequenced in a study of T cell changes during pregnancy in multiple sclerosis. Some clones are missing from TCRdb's copy, which holds only in-frame ones; the method was immunoSEQ multiplex PCR. The table includes about 50,000 clones, roughly 92% detected once. The source was CD4+ T cells from peripheral blood mononuclear cells, collected before pregnancy. These TCRs come from a female donor with multiple sclerosis, enrolled in a pregnancy study.

The chain has TRBV18 and TRBJ2-3; 7 bases line up with TRBD2. CDR1 is KGHSH and CDR2 is LQKENI in the germline V gene. With 2 bases clipped from V and 0 bases from J, the junction kept 8 bases outside the gene matches. The CDR3 is 17 amino acids. CDR3: CASSPYRAGWSTDTQYF. The CDR3, as DNA: TGTGCCAGCTCACCATATCGAGCGGGGTGGAGCACAGATACGCAGTATTTT.

V and J are TRBV28 and TRBJ2-7, with D perhaps matching TRBD1 (6 bases). The CDR3 spans 14 residues. Trimming left V 6 bases short and J 3 bases short, with 15 bases between. Germline CDR1 reads MDHEN; CDR2 reads SYDVKM. The CDR3 nucleotides are TGTGCCAGCAGGAGACAGGAACTTTACTACGAGCAGTACTTC. Its protein product is CASRRQELYYEQYF.

This clone was observed a few times. The rearrangement uses TRBV7-2 and TRBJ2-7; TRBD2 agrees at 7 bases. Germline assignment: CDR1 SGHTA and CDR2 FQGNSA. J gave up 5 bases and V 5 bases, and 12 bases lay outside the gene matches. The CDR3 extends over 15 amino acids. CDR3: CASSQLPGGRDEQYF. The CDR3 bases are TGTGCCAGCAGCCAGCTACCGGGGGGTCGCGACGAGCAGTACTTC.

V gene TRBV18 combines with J gene TRBJ1-2; D is perhaps TRBD1 (5 bases). Germline CDR1 is KGHSH and CDR2 is LQKENI. Trimming removed 2 bases from V and 5 bases from J, with 12 bases in between. This CDR3 has 14 amino acids. The CDR3 bases are TGTGCCAGCTCACCAGCCAGGGATCAGTATGGCTACACCTTC. Translating it yields CASSPARDQYGYTF. Drawing the rest from reference TRBV18 and TRBJ1-2, the complete variable domain is NAGVMQNPRHLVRRRGQEARLRCSPMKGHSHVYWYRQLPEEGLKFMVYLQKENIIDESGMPKERFSAEFPKEGPSILRIQQVVRGDSAAYFCASSPARDQYGYTFGSGTRLTVV.

The V and J genes are TRBV28 and TRBJ2-7, with 13 bases aligning to TRBD2. The V and J ends lost 4 bases and 3 bases, in that order; junction bases with no gene match: 6. This CDR3 is 16 amino acids long. The germline CDR1 and CDR2 sequences are MDHEN and SYDVKM. As DNA, the CDR3 is TGTGCCAGCAGTTCCATACTAGCGGGAGGGCTCTACGAGCAGTACTTC. Protein product: CASSSILAGGLYEQYF.

Only one count was recorded for this clone. The J gene is TRBJ1-5, the V gene TRBV7-2; tentative D call: TRBD1 (6 bases). V lost 2 bases to trimming and J lost 7 bases, with 12 bases between them. CDR3 length equals 14 residues. The germline gives CDR1 SGHTA, CDR2 FQGNSA. CDR3 loop: CASSLWGGAQPQHF. CDR3 sequence (DNA): TGTGCCAGCAGCTTATGGGGGGGGGCGCAGCCCCAGCATTTT.

The chain is built from TRBV6-5 and TRBJ2-7; D possibly corresponds to TRBD1 (6 bases). There are 12 residues in the CDR3. V was shortened by 6 bases and J by 6 bases, with 12 bases between the two germline ends. Germline assignment: CDR1 MNHEY and CDR2 SVGAGI. The CDR3 nucleotides read TGTGCCAGCAGACGGCAGGGGCTCGAGCAGTACTTC. Its protein is CASRRQGLEQYF.

The J gene is TRBJ2-7, the V gene TRBV6-1; D possibly corresponds to TRBD1 (6 bases). The CDR3 has 13 residues. Trimming took off 6 bases at V and 0 bases at J, with 9 bases between the two ends. Germline V gives CDR1 MNHNS, CDR2 SASEGT. The CDR3 DNA reads TGTGCCAGCAGAGGACAGACCTCCTACGAGCAGTACTTC. The encoded protein is CASRGQTSYEQYF.

This chain uses TRBV30 with TRBJ1-2; the match to TRBD1 covers 8 bases. The CDR3 has 16 amino acids. V lost 0 bases to trimming and J lost 0 bases; unmatched junction nucleotides: 6. From germline, CDR1 is GTSNPN and CDR2 SVGIG (reference sequence). The CDR3 nucleotides read TGTGCCTGGAGTGTTACAGGGGGTAGAGCTAACTATGGCTACACCTTC. It specifies CAWSVTGGRANYGYTF.

This clone was counted a single time. This chain joins TRBV30 and TRBJ2-7; 15 positions match TRBD2. V lost 0 bases to trimming and J lost 2 bases; unmatched junction nucleotides: 8. CDR1 is GTSNPN, CDR2 SVGIG, per germline (reference sequence). The CDR3 totals 18 residues. CDR3 nucleotide sequence: TGTGCCTGGAGTGTTCGGGGACTAGCGGGGGGCTTTACCTACGAGCAGTACTTC. Its translation is CAWSVRGLAGGFTYEQYF.

The chain combines TRBV19 with TRBJ2-3; TRBD1 agrees at 7 bases. J lost 5 bases, V lost 6 bases, and 11 bases had no gene match. CDR1 and CDR2 (germline): LNHDA, SQIVND (reference sequence). The CDR3 sequence is 15 residues long. Here the CDR3 reads CASRPHRGSGDTQYF. CDR3 sequence (DNA): TGTGCCAGTAGGCCTCACAGGGGATCGGGAGATACGCAGTATTTT.

The chain combines TRBV5-1 with TRBJ2-7; TRBD2 aligns across 10 bases. The CDR3 has 16 residues. CDR1 and CDR2 (germline): SGHRS, YFSETQ. The V segment lost 3 bases and the J segment 1 base; nucleotides outside the gene matches: 7. CDR3 nucleotide sequence: TGCGCCAGCAGCTGGGATGAGCGGGAGGGTTCCTACGAGCAGTACTTC. It codes for CASSWDEREGSYEQYF.

The rearrangement uses TRBV5-4 and TRBJ2-3, with D possibly TRBD1 on 6 matching bases. The V end was cut by 2 bases, the J end by 2 bases, with 9 bases between. This CDR3 comprises 14 residues. The germline V gene has CDR1 SGHNT and CDR2 YYREEE (reference sequence). CDR3 in amino acids: CASSLQGVTDTQYF. The DNA for the CDR3 is TGTGCCAGCAGCTTACAGGGTGTCACAGATACGCAGTATTTT.

The gene calls are TRBV7-9 and TRBJ2-1; D ambiguous. Trimming took off 8 bases at V and 0 bases at J, with 23 bases between the two ends. CDR1 is SEHNR and CDR2 is FQNEAQ in the germline V gene (reference sequence). This CDR3 region has 18 residues. The CDR3 region is CASPQESSNGSSYNEQFF. The CDR3 DNA sequence: TGTGCCAGCCCTCAGGAATCCTCCAACGGTAGCTCCTACAATGAGCAGTTCTTC. Looking up the rest from reference TRBV7-9 and TRBJ2-1 gives the full variable domain: DTGVSQNPRHKITKRGQNVTFRCDPISEHNRLYWYRQTLGQGPEFLTYFQNEAQLEKSRLLSDRFSAERPKGSFSTLEIQRTEQGDSAMYLCASPQESSNGSSYNEQFFGPGTRLTVL.

In the case of this clone: Mismatch with germline at one junction end may stem from a read error. The gene calls are TRBV9 and TRBJ1-2; TRBD1 agrees at 9 bases. This CDR3 is built from 13 residues. Germline-derived CDR1 and CDR2 are SGDLS and YYNGEE. The CDR3 protein is CASSSRDREGVIF. CDR3 nucleotide sequence: TGTGCCAGCAGCTCCCGGGACAGGGAAGGAGTAATCTTC.

The rearrangement uses TRBV5-1 and TRBJ1-2; TRBD1 matches at 12 bases. This CDR3 spans 16 amino acids. Germline V lookup: CDR1 SGHRS, CDR2 YFSETQ. Trimming at V came to 3 bases and at J to 6 bases, leaving 9 bases not matched to a gene. CDR3 residues: CASSSNPGQGANGYTF. DNA for the CDR3: TGCGCCAGCAGCTCCAATCCGGGACAGGGGGCTAATGGCTACACCTTC. Looking up the rest from reference TRBV5-1 and TRBJ1-2 gives the full variable domain: KAGVTQTPRYLIKTRGQQVTLSCSPISGHRSVSWYQQTPGQGLQFLFEYFSETQRNKGNFPGRFSGRQFSNSRSEMNVSTLELGDSALYLCASSSNPGQGANGYTFGSGTRLTVV.

The chain links TRBV6-6 to TRBJ2-2, with 7 bases fitting TRBD2. Germline-derived CDR1 and CDR2 are MNHNY and SVGAGI (reference sequence). Unmatched junction bases numbered 1, after V lost 6 bases and J lost 0 bases. CDR3 length: 14 residues. CDR3 nucleotide sequence: TGTGCCAGCAGGGGGGGGTCGAACACCGGGGAGCTGTTTTTT. Translating gives CASRGGSNTGELFF.

The J gene is TRBJ2-2, the V gene TRBV5-1, with TRBD2 matching 8 bases. This CDR3 spans 18 amino acids. Trimming removed 4 bases from V and 5 bases from J; junction bases left unmatched: 16. Germline CDR1 reads SGHRS; CDR2 reads YFSETQ. The CDR3: CASSLHSREGLKTGELFF. In nucleotides, the CDR3 is TGCGCCAGCAGCCTCCACAGCCGGGAGGGCCTAAAAACCGGGGAGCTGTTTTTT.

The rearrangement links TRBV7-6 to TRBJ1-1; D ambiguous. With 5 bases removed from V and 1 base from J, the gap between germline ends came to 11 bases. Germline V lookup: CDR1 SGHVS, CDR2 FNYEAQ. The CDR3 consists of 14 residues. The CDR3 loop is CASSPLGGNTEAFF. In nucleotides, the CDR3 is TGTGCCAGCAGCCCCTTGGGAGGGAACACTGAAGCTTTCTTT.

The chain joins TRBV6-5 to TRBJ2-1, with a tentative D call TRBD2 (6 bases). CDR1 is MNHEY and CDR2 is SVGAGI in the germline V gene. CDR3 size: 14 residues. V dropped 6 bases and J dropped 2 bases, with 11 bases sitting between them. The CDR3 DNA reads as TGTGCCAGCAGGGAGCGGGCTACCTACAATGAGCAGTTCTTC. Amino acid sequence: CASRERATYNEQFF.

The V call is TRBV7-7, the J call TRBJ2-7; a weak D match, TRBD1 (5 bases). Germline V gene data show CDR1 as SSHAT and CDR2 as FNYEAQ (reference sequence). The V and J ends lost 3 bases and 6 bases respectively, with 12 bases between them. This CDR3 has 13 residues. This chain's CDR3 is CASSFNYRSEQYF. DNA for the CDR3: TGTGCCAGCAGCTTCAATTACAGGAGCGAGCAGTACTTC. The entire variable domain, with the rest obtained from reference TRBV7-7 and TRBJ2-7, is as follows: GAGVSQSPRYKVTKRGQDVTLRCDPISSHATLYWYQQALGQGPEFLTYFNYEAQPDKSGLPSDRFSAERPEGSISTLTIQRTEQRDSAMYRCASSFNYRSEQYFGPGTRLTVT.

The gene calls are TRBV11-2 and TRBJ1-2; D perhaps matches TRBD1 (5 bases). Trimming left V 5 bases short and J 4 bases short, with 23 bases between. The CDR3 spans 17 residues. Germline lookup yields CDR1 SGHAT and CDR2 FQNNGV. The CDR3 loop reads CASSPGTPQIFTYGYTF. CDR3 nucleotides: TGTGCCAGCAGCCCCGGGACTCCCCAGATCTTTACCTATGGCTACACCTTC.

This clone appeared a single time. The chain combines TRBV5-1 with TRBJ2-7, with 15 nucleotides matching TRBD2. The CDR3 has 14 amino acids. With 7 bases clipped from V and 5 bases from J, the junction kept 4 bases outside the gene matches. CDR1 is SGHRS, CDR2 YFSETQ, per germline. This CDR3 is CASRTSGRADEQYF. The CDR3 nucleotides read TGCGCCAGCCGGACTAGCGGGAGGGCAGACGAGCAGTACTTC.